These 19 T cell receptor beta chains were all obtained from the same sample, sequenced in a study of identical twins. TCRdb called the 5' RACE reads again in MiXCR, with one record for every CDR3 protein. Here the sample spans 1.5 million or so distinct CDR3 sequences, roughly 35% being singletons. Sequencing was performed on cord blood. These receptors were obtained from a newborn girl in good health.

This clonotype came up many times. The CDR3 spells CSVVSTGGYGYTF. The CDR3 nucleotides are TGCAGCGTCGTTTCCACAGGGGGCTATGGCTACACCTTC. V and J are TRBV29-1 and TRBJ1-2, with 8 nucleotides matching TRBD1. Trimming cost V 6 bases and J 4 bases; bases outside gene matches: 7. The CDR3 spans 13 residues. Germline assignment: CDR1 SQVTM and CDR2 ANQGSEA.

V is TRBV20-1 and J is TRBJ2-4, with D perhaps assigned TRBD1 or TRBD2 (6 bases each). The CDR3 has 15 amino acids. Germline V gene lookup returns CDR1 DFQATT and CDR2 SNEGSKA (reference sequence). V lost 1 base to trimming and J lost 5 bases, with 15 bases between them. This CDR3 reads CSARVWTRGQNIQYF. DNA for the CDR3: TGCAGTGCTAGAGTATGGACTCGGGGGCAAAACATTCAGTACTTC.

This chain links TRBV3-1 with TRBJ1-3; D is ambiguous. CDR3 length: 17 amino acids. V lost 4 bases, J lost 0 bases, and 16 bases lay in between. CDR1 and CDR2 from the germline V gene are LGHDT and YNNKEL (reference sequence). DNA of the CDR3: TGTGCCAGCAGCCTAGTATGGCCGATCTTCTCTGGAAACACCATATATTTT. Protein product: CASSLVWPIFSGNTIYF.

The chain combines TRBV6-2 or TRBV6-3 with TRBJ2-3; no clear D. V gave up 7 bases and J gave up 11 bases, with 13 bases separating them. This CDR3 region has 11 residues. The germline V gene has CDR1 MNHEY and CDR2 SVGEGT. The DNA for the CDR3 is TGTGCCAGCAATAACTCCGGAGTGCAGTATTTT. As protein: CASNNSGVQYF.

The gene calls are TRBV29-1 and TRBJ2-3; possibly TRBD1 for D (6 bases). The CDR3 extends over 12 amino acids. From germline, CDR1 is SQVTM and CDR2 ANQGSEA. CDR3 loop: CGAPGGTDTQYF. The CDR3 DNA reads TGCGGCGCCCCAGGGGGCACAGATACGCAGTATTTT.

This clonotype has more than one count but fewer than ten. This chain uses TRBV12-3 or TRBV12-4 with TRBJ1-3; 7 positions match TRBD1. V lost 6 bases and J lost 4; bases outside the gene matches: 6. The CDR3 runs to 14 residues. CDR3 protein: CASRRQGTGNTIYF. The CDR3 DNA is TGTGCCAGCAGGCGACAGGGAACGGGAAACACCATATATTTT.

V gene TRBV4-1 combines with J gene TRBJ1-5, with D possibly being TRBD1 (5 bases). V shed 5 bases and J shed 6 bases, with 11 bases lying between them. The germline gives CDR1 MGHRA, CDR2 YSYEKL. The CDR3 has 13 residues. The CDR3 DNA follows: TGCGCCAGCAGCACTTTCAGGGCTCAGCCCCAGCATTTT. Translated, it gives CASSTFRAQPQHF.

This chain uses TRBV20-1 with TRBJ2-1; D remains unclear. TRBJ2-7 matches the DNA end more closely, so the J call is doubtful. Germline CDR1 and CDR2: DFQATT and SNEGSKA (reference sequence). There are 13 residues in the CDR3. The CDR3 bases are TGCAGTGCTAGAAGTCCCTCCTACAATGAGCAGTACTTC. It specifies CSARSPSYNEQYF.

This rearrangement joins TRBV11-2 to TRBJ1-1, with D possibly matching TRBD1 (6 bases). From germline, CDR1 is SGHAT and CDR2 FQNNGV. The CDR3 runs to 17 residues. Trimming removed 5 bases at V and 2 bases at J, with 21 bases between. The CDR3 DNA sequence: TGTGCCAGCAGCCTCTTAGGGGGGTCCCTCAGAAACACTGAAGCTTTCTTT. This gives the protein CASSLLGGSLRNTEAFF.

This chain connects TRBV3-1 to TRBJ1-4, with D perhaps matching TRBD1 (5 bases). V was cut by 0 bases and J by 7 bases, with 15 bases left in between. The CDR3 consists of 16 residues. Per germline, CDR1 LGHDT and CDR2 YNNKEL (reference sequence). Here the CDR3 reads CASSQDGQGGPEKLFF. In DNA form, the CDR3 reads TGTGCCAGCAGCCAAGACGGGCAGGGAGGCCCTGAAAAACTGTTTTTT.

Concerning this clonotype itself: One end of the junction is discordant with germline, which a read error may explain. The rearrangement uses TRBV5-4 and TRBJ2-7; D not resolved. The CDR3 runs 14 residues. Germline values: CDR1 SGHNT, CDR2 YYREEE (reference sequence). This CDR3 reads CASSLAGRYNEQYF. CDR3 sequence (DNA): TGTGCTAGCAGCCTTGCTGGACGGTACAATGAGCAGTACTTC.

The chain is built from TRBV20-1 and TRBJ1-1, with 9 bases aligning to TRBD1. Germline V gene data show CDR1 as DFQATT and CDR2 as SNEGSKA (reference sequence). The CDR3 is made up of 13 amino acids. Losses at the gene ends were 1 base for V and 10 bases for J; bases not matched to a gene: 7. The CDR3 protein is CSARGGTGSAAFF. CDR3 nucleotides: TGCAGTGCTAGAGGGGGGACAGGGTCGGCAGCTTTCTTT.

V usage is TRBV12-3 or TRBV12-4 and J usage is TRBJ2-5; D perhaps matches TRBD1 (6 bases). Trimming took off 6 bases at V and 2 bases at J, with 13 bases between the two ends. CDR3 length: 14 amino acids. The CDR3 DNA is TGTGCCAGCAGGGCCGGAAGGGGGCAAGAGACCCAGTACTTC. Translating gives CASRAGRGQETQYF.

This chain links TRBV4-1 with TRBJ1-1, with D possibly TRBD1 on 5 matching bases. V lost 1 base and J lost 0, with 18 bases in between. This CDR3 is 18 amino acids long. Germline V CDR1 and CDR2: MGHRA, YSYEKL. CDR3 sequence: CASSQVPRTNTMNTEAFF. In DNA, the CDR3 is TGCGCCAGCAGCCAAGTTCCCCGGACAAACACCATGAACACTGAAGCTTTCTTT.

The chain employs TRBV5-1 and TRBJ1-1, with D unresolved. Germline V gene lookup returns CDR1 SGHRS and CDR2 YFSETQ. V lost 7 bases and J lost 3, with 16 bases in between. The CDR3 length is 14 residues. The CDR3 nucleotides read TGCGCCAGCCGTTCCCTGGACCGTTACACTGAAGCTTTCTTT. As protein: CASRSLDRYTEAFF.

In this sample, this clonotype turned up a few times. The V gene is TRBV6-6, the J gene TRBJ1-4; 7 nucleotides agree with TRBD1. The CDR3 sequence is 15 residues long. The V gene's germline CDR1 is MNHNY and CDR2 SVGAGI (reference sequence). J lost 5 bases, V lost 2 bases, and 5 bases had no gene match. CDR3 in DNA: TGTGCCAGCAGTTACCCGAGGGGGCCGAATGAAAAACTGTTTTTT. It yields the protein CASSYPRGPNEKLFF.

This chain joins TRBV28 and TRBJ1-4; TRBD1 agrees at 7 bases. This CDR3 contains 14 residues. Unmatched junction bases numbered 9, after V lost 6 bases and J lost 8 bases. The germline CDR1 and CDR2 sequences are MDHEN and SYDVKM. The CDR3 coding sequence is TGTGCCAGCAGCCCCGGACAGGAAAGGGAAAAACTGTTTTTT. This translates into CASSPGQEREKLFF.

The J gene is TRBJ2-1, the V gene TRBV7-2; perhaps TRBD1 as D (6 bases). From germline, CDR1 is SGHTA and CDR2 FQGNSA. The CDR3 has 13 amino acids. V lost 8 bases and J 8 bases, leaving 16 bases between the germline ends. CDR3 coding DNA: TGTGCCAGCCGGCAGGGGATTTTGTATGAGCAGTTCTTC. Its protein is CASRQGILYEQFF.

This clonotype was detected a few times. The V call is TRBV10-3, the J call TRBJ1-2; 11 nucleotides line up with TRBD1. The CDR3 consists of 13 residues. Trimming at V came to 9 bases and at J to 7 bases, leaving 7 bases not matched to a gene. Germline V gives CDR1 ENHRY, CDR2 SYGVKD. The CDR3 is CAIHTGTGGGYTF. CDR3 DNA sequence: TGTGCCATACACACCGGGACAGGGGGTGGCTACACCTTC.